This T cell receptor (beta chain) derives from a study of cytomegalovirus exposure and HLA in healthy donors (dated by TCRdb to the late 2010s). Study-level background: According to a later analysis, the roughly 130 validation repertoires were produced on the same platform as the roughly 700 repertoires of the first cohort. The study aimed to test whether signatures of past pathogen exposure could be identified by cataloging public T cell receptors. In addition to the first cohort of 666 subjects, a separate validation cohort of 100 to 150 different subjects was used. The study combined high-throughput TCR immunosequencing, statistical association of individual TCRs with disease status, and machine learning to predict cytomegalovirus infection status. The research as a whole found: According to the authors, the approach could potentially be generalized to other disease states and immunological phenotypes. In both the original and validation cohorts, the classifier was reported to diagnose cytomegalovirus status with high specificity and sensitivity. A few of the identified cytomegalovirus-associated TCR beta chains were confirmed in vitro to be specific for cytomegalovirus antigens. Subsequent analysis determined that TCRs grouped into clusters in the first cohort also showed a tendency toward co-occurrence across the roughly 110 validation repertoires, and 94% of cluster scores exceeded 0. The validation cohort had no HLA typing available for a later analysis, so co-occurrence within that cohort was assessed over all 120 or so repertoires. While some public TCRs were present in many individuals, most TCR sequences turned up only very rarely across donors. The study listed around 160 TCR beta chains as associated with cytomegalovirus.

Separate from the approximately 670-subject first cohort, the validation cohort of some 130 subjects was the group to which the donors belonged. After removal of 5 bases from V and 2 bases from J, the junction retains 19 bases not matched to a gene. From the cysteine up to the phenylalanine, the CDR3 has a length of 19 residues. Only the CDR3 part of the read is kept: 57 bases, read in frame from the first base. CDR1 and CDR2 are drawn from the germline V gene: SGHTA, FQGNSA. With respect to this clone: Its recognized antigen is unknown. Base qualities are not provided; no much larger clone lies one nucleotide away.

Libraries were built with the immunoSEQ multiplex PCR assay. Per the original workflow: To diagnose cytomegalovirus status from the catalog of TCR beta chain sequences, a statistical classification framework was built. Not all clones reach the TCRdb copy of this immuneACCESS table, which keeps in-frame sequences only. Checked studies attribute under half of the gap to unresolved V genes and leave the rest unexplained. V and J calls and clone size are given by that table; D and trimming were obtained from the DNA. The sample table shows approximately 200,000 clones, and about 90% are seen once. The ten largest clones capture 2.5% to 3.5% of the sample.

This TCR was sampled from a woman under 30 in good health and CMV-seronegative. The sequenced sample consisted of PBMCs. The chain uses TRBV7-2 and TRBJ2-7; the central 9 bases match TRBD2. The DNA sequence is TGTGCCAGCAGCCGCAAGGGGCCCGGTCTAGCGGGACTAACCTACGAGCAGTACTTC. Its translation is CASSRKGPGLAGLTYEQYF.